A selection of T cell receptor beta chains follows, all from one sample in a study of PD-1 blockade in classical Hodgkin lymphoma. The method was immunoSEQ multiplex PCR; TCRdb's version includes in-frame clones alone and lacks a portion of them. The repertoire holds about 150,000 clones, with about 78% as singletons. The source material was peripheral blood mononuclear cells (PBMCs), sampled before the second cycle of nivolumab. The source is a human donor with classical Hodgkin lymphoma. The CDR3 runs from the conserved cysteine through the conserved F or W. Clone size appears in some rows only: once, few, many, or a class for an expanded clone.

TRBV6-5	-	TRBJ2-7	CASSYSGQGYEQYF
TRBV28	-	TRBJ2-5	CASSLTLAGAGGETQYF
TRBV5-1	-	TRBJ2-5	CASSLVWTSGQETQYF
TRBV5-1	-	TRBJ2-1	CASSLVPGTGAYNEQFF
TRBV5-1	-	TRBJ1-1	CASSLSVVRVNTEAFF
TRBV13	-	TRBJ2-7	CASSVEGQGHYEQYF
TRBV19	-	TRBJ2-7	CASSIAGRHEQYF
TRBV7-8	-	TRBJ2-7	CASSPQPGGDGYEQYF
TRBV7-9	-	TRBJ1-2	CASSLIVGGFGYTF
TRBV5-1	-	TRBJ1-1	CASSLVSGGADTEAFF
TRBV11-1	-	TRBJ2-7	CASSLVGRHYEQYF
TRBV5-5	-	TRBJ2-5	CASSRRAGETQYF
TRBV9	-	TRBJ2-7	CASSVGSSGSYEQYF
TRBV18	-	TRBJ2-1	CASSPWERREHNEQFF
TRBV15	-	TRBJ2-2	CATSRVQGELFF
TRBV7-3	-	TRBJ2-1	CASSLTGRGSSYNEQFF
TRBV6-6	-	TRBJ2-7	CASSYSKDRVPYEQYF
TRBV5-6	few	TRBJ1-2	CASSLASGGPAF
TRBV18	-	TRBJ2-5	CASSPGTNQETQYF
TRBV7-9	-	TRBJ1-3	CASSPGQGRVSLGNTIYF
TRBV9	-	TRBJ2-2	CASSARTGGSGELFF
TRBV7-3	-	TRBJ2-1	CASSFRSSYNEQFF
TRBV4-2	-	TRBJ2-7	CASSQEGSYEQYF
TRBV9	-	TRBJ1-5	CASSVAGDQPQHF
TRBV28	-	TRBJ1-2	CASSPGLAYGYTF
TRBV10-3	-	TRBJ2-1	CAISRTAGGDNEQFF
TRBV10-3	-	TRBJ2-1	CAITSGTGGNEQFF
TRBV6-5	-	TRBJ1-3	CASRQGSGNTIYF
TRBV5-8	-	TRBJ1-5	CASSDGTGPYQPQHF
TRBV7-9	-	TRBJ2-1	CASSYRGAPSYNEQFF
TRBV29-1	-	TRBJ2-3	CSVGGALSTDTQYF
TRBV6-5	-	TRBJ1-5	CASSPTGANQPQHF
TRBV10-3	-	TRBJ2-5	CAISGTERETQYF
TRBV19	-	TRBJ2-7	CASSTTGLKNEQYF
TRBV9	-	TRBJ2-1	CASSVDPSPLSYNEQFF
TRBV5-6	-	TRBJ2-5	CASGVRGLETQYF
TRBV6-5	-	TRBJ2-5	CASSYSGQPIQETQYF
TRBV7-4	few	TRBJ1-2	CASSSIGHGAWLFWVAGYTF
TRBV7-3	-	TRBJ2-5	CASSLRPAGVETQYF
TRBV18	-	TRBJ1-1	CASSLDLNTEAFF
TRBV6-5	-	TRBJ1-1	CASSYRGTGNTEAFF
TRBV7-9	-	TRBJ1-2	CASSPASFLYGYTF
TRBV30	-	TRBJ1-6	CAWTARYNSPLHF
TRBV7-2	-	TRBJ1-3	CASSLVRDSGNTIYF
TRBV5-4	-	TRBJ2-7	CASSLGTGASYEQYF
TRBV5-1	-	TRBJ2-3	CASSLIPSGGTDTQYF
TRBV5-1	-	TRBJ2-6	CASSLAPATHQYSGANVLTF
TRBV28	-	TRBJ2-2	CASSRDRGTGELFF
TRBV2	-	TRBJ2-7	CASLRGLFYEQYF
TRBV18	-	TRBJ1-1	CASSPRSNMNTEAFF
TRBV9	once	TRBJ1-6	CASSVQDRGNSPLHF
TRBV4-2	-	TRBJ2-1	CASSPEGLHNEQFF